This T cell receptor beta chain stems from a study of blood T cell repertoires in COVID-19 (dated by TCRdb to the early 2020s). Broadly, across the study: Samples covering the acute and convalescent phases of COVID-19 were provided by collaborators in the United States, Italy and Spain. The prospective study material was composed of cDNA or gDNA derived from T cells, B-cell-depleted T cells, or PBMCs. Deeply sampled blood TCRbeta repertoires from subjects exposed to, actively infected with, or recovered from COVID-19 were included in the dataset. The repertoires were released in a freely available public database intended as a resource for research on the immune response to SARS-CoV-2. The samples were drawn from two sources: the first 160 participants of the ongoing ImmuneRACE study, and fewer than 1,500 subjects contributed by 6 global collaborators. A de-identified subject ID, COVID-19 status, age in years and sex were almost always included in the sample metadata. HLA class I and class II types, where available, came from metadata supplied by the sample provider rather than from assay-based typing.

The CDR3 holds 16 amino acids from the cysteine to the phenylalanine. Only the CDR3 region is kept as DNA, spanning 48 bases read in frame from base 1. Trimming leaves V shorter by 4 bases and J shorter by 3 bases, with the junction holding 7 bases beyond the gene matches. The germline V gene gives CDR1 as LGHNA and CDR2 as YSLEER. On this clone: Its antigen specificity is not known. No base-level quality is on record; no much larger clone is a single base apart.

Whole blood was collected in K2EDTA tubes by collaborating institutions according to the institutions' own protocols. For TCRbeta analysis, collaborator samples were shipped as frozen whole blood, as isolated PBMCs, or as DNA extracted from either sample type. TCRbeta CDR3 regions were amplified from genomic DNA by means of the immunoSEQ Assay, a bias-controlled multiplex PCR. The source study handled its data this way. The number of nucleated cells in each sample was estimated by amplification of reference gene primers within the assay. To quantify the absolute abundance of each unique TCRbeta CDR3 rearrangement, sequence reads were collapsed and filtered. Productive Simpson clonality was computed per sample as the square root of Simpson's diversity index over productive rearrangements. TCRdb retrieved this table from immuneACCESS and kept in-frame rearrangements only. Not all clones are present; in checked studies, unresolved V genes account for under half, and no reason is known for the remainder. V, J and clone size were drawn from that table, and D and trimming were deduced from the DNA. In this sample the table shows tens of thousands of clones, around 80% of which occur a single time. Together, the top ten hold roughly 15% of the sample.

General findings and caveats noted by the study authors: The amount of clinical and demographic metadata varied by source and participant and was provided uncurated.

The sample comprised peripheral blood. The V and J segments used are TRBV4-3 and TRBJ2-3, with TRBD1 matching 10 junction bases. This receptor was identified in a woman at least 80 years old with active or convalescent COVID-19. CDR3 protein: CASSPRQGAWTDTQYF. The nucleotide sequence reads as follows: TGCGCCAGCAGCCCCCGACAGGGGGCATGGACAGATACGCAGTATTTT.